The subject of this entry is one T cell receptor beta chain. The data originate from a study of PD-1 blockade in classical Hodgkin lymphoma. Study at large: With a 2-week interval, patients received intravenous nivolumab at 3 mg/kg.

Here immunoSEQ multiplex PCR was the method, and the copy in TCRdb shows in-frame clones only, minus some. This sample yields under 35,000 clones, of which 72% are seen a single time; approximately 4% belongs to the top ten. The CDR3 loop spans 13 amino acids. CDR1 SGHTA and CDR2 FQGNSA come from the germline V gene. Between the trimmed V and J ends, which lost 1 base and 5 bases, there was a span of 6 bases. Time point given: cycle 4 day 1 (C4D1), after more than five weeks of nivolumab. Each of the patients experienced relapse following autologous stem cell transplantation, and their brentuximab vedotin exposure differed.

The clonotype was recovered from a human donor with classical Hodgkin lymphoma. The chain has TRBV7-2 and TRBJ1-5; D is uncertain. The input for sequencing was peripheral blood mononuclear cells (PBMCs), taken before the fourth cycle of nivolumab. CDR3 amino acids: CASSLDKDQPQHF. The CDR3 bases are TGTGCCAGCAGCTTAGACAAGGATCAGCCCCAGCATTTT.